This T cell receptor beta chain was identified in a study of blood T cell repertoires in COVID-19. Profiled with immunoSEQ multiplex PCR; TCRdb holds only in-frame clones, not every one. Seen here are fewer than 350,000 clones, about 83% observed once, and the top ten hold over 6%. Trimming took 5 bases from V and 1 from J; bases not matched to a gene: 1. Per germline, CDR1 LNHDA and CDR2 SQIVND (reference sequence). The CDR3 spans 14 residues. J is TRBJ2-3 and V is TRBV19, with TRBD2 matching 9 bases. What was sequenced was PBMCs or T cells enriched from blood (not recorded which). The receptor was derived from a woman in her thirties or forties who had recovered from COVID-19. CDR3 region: CASSRTSGTDTQYF. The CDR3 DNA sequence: TGTGCCAGTAGTCGGACTAGCGGCACAGATACGCAGTATTTT.